Below are 9 T cell receptor beta chains sequenced from a single sample in a study of blood T cell repertoires in COVID-19. Clones were sequenced by immunoSEQ multiplex PCR, and TCRdb holds only the in-frame ones, with some missing. The top ten clones hold 9.5% of a sample with hundreds of thousands of clones, about 88% of them seen once. The sequenced sample was PBMCs or T cells enriched from blood (not recorded which). These receptors were collected from a woman aged 40-49 years who had recovered from COVID-19.

The chain couples TRBV19 to TRBJ1-5; 10 bases agree with TRBD1. The CDR3 has 18 amino acids. The ends lost 6 bases at V and 2 bases at J; junction bases unmatched: 13. Germline V gene data show CDR1 as LNHDA and CDR2 as SQIVND (reference sequence). CDR3: CASSGDRGQVRGNQPQHF. In DNA, the CDR3 is TGTGCCAGTAGCGGAGACAGGGGGCAGGTCCGGGGCAATCAGCCCCAGCATTTT.

The rearrangement uses TRBV7-2 and TRBJ1-2; a weak D match, TRBD1 (5 bases). Trimming stripped 2 bases from V and 1 base from J, with 5 bases between. Germline assignment: CDR1 SGHTA and CDR2 FQGNSA. The CDR3 consists of 13 residues. The CDR3 reads CASSLQGNYGYTF. The CDR3 region has the DNA TGTGCCAGCAGCTTACAGGGTAACTATGGCTACACCTTC.

V gene TRBV7-9 combines with J gene TRBJ1-4; D remains ambiguous. The V gene lost 8 bases and the J gene lost 4 bases, with 20 bases spanning the gap. CDR3 length equals 16 residues. Germline CDR1 reads SEHNR; CDR2 reads FQNEAQ (reference sequence). In DNA, the CDR3 is TGTGCCAGCGGTTCAACCCGTGCGTCAAGTAATGAAAAACTGTTTTTT. It encodes CASGSTRASSNEKLFF.

The V gene is TRBV19, the J gene TRBJ2-1; 8 nucleotides agree with TRBD2. V was clipped by 4 bases and J by 6 bases; unmatched bases: 8. The germline gives CDR1 LNHDA, CDR2 SQIVND (reference sequence). The CDR3 contains 15 residues. This CDR3 is CASSTTGGRTNEQFF. The CDR3 nucleotides read TGTGCCAGTAGTACCACTGGCGGGAGGACCAATGAGCAGTTCTTC.

This clone is a singleton in its sample. The rearrangement uses TRBV2 and TRBJ2-1, with TRBD1 matching over 7 bases. The ends lost 5 bases at V and 8 bases at J; junction bases unmatched: 6. This CDR3 is built from 13 residues. CDR1 and CDR2 (germline): SNHLY, FYNNEI. The CDR3 region is CASSPDRAYEQFF. The DNA for the CDR3 is TGTGCCAGCAGTCCCGACAGGGCCTATGAGCAGTTCTTC.

This chain uses TRBV7-2 with TRBJ2-7; D possibly corresponds to TRBD1 (5 bases). CDR1 SGHTA and CDR2 FQGNSA come from the germline V gene. The CDR3 length is 16 residues. Deletions cut 1 base from V and 6 bases from J, with 19 bases between. Here the CDR3 DNA reads TGTGCCAGCAGCTTAGTCGGTAGGGGCGGTAAACGCGAGCAGTACTTC. Translating it yields CASSLVGRGGKREQYF.

The CDR3 nucleotides are TGTGCCAGCAGCTATCTAGCGGGAGAGCTTTACGAGCAGTACTTC. Translated: CASSYLAGELYEQYF. This sequence joins TRBV9 and TRBJ2-7; TRBD2 aligns across 10 bases. From germline, CDR1 is SGDLS and CDR2 YYNGEE. Germline trimming cut 4 bases from V and 4 bases from J; bases unmatched to any gene: 8. The CDR3 spans 15 residues.

The chain links TRBV29-1 to TRBJ2-7, with TRBD2 matching 7 bases. Germline V gene lookup returns CDR1 SQVTM and CDR2 ANQGSEA. V lost 6 bases, J lost 0 bases, and 2 bases stayed unmatched. The CDR3 has 12 amino acids. The CDR3: CSVGGSSYEQYF. As DNA, the CDR3 is TGCAGCGTGGGCGGGAGCTCCTACGAGCAGTACTTC.

This chain links TRBV5-1 with TRBJ1-6, with 9 bases aligning to TRBD1. The junction had 3 bases not matched to a gene; V was cut back by 4 bases and J by 7 bases. The CDR3 is 14 residues long. Germline CDR1 is SGHRS and CDR2 is YFSETQ. This CDR3 reads CASSGGTGNSPLHF. CDR3 nucleotides: TGCGCCAGCAGCGGAGGGACAGGGAATTCACCCCTCCACTTT.